The rows below give T cell receptor beta chains drawn from one sample of a study of shared clonotypes between healthy human individuals. Libraries were prepared by immunoSEQ multiplex PCR; TCRdb keeps only in-frame clonotypes and omits some of them. The profile shows about 470,000 clones, around 75% of them singletons. The sequenced material came from PBMCs. These receptors all come from a middle-aged woman in good health. Some clones in this sample may be carry-over from other donors' samples. The CDR3 runs from the conserved cysteine through the conserved F or W. The D gene is left open where the match is weak. Rows give clone size only sometimes, using once, few, many, or a class for an expanded clone.

size	V	D	J	CDR3	DNA
.	TRBV6-4	.	TRBJ2-2	CASSDSGHNTGELFF	TGTGCCAGCAGTGACTCGGGACATAACACCGGGGAGCTGTTTTTT
many	TRBV14	.	TRBJ2-1	CASSQGNRGPEQFF	TGTGCCAGCAGCCAAGGGAATAGGGGCCCTGAGCAGTTCTTC
once	TRBV5-1	TRBD1	TRBJ1-4	CASSGDRGPSEKLFF	TGCGCCAGCAGCGGAGACAGGGGGCCTTCTGAAAAACTGTTTTTT
.	TRBV7-9	.	TRBJ2-1	CASSLAGYSYNEQFF	TGTGCCAGCAGCTTAGCGGGTTACTCCTACAATGAGCAGTTCTTC
.	TRBV9	.	TRBJ1-1	CASSSTGGNTEAFF	TGTGCCAGCAGCTCAACAGGTGGGAACACTGAAGCTTTCTTT
.	TRBV27	.	TRBJ2-1	CASSRGRGTLYNEQFF	TGTGCCAGCAGTAGGGGACGGGGGACGCTCTACAATGAGCAGTTCTTC
.	TRBV4-3	.	TRBJ2-6	CASSQDPRAGANVLTF	TGCGCCAGCAGCCAAGACCCCCGGGCTGGGGCCAACGTCCTGACTTTC
.	TRBV27	.	TRBJ2-7	CASSQQGYEQYF	TGTGCCAGCAGTCAACAGGGCTACGAGCAGTACTTC
.	TRBV29-1	TRBD2	TRBJ2-3	CSAERGGSTDTQYF	TGCAGCGCTGAGCGGGGCGGGAGCACAGATACGCAGTATTTT
few	TRBV11-2	TRBD1	TRBJ1-3	CASSLEQGAAGNTIYF	TGTGCCAGCAGCTTAGAACAGGGGGCAGCTGGAAACACCATATATTTT
many	TRBV18	.	TRBJ1-1	CASSPITKNTEAFF	TGTGCCAGCTCACCAATAACAAAGAACACTGAAGCTTTCTTT
.	TRBV28	TRBD2	TRBJ2-3	CASSSLPGLAYTQYF	TGTGCCAGCAGTTCCCTCCCGGGACTAGCGTATACGCAGTATTTT
.	TRBV7-2	TRBD2	TRBJ2-5	CASSPGTLAGGVETQYF	TGTGCCAGCAGCCCTGGGACGCTAGCGGGAGGAGTAGAGACCCAGTACTTC
.	TRBV7-8	.	TRBJ1-5	CASSSRGGLGQPQHF	TGTGCCAGCAGCTCACGGGGGGGGCTGGGTCAGCCCCAGCATTTT
.	TRBV18	TRBD1	TRBJ1-1	CASSPGRGAHTEAFF	TGTGCCAGCTCACCAGGCAGGGGGGCTCACACTGAAGCTTTCTTT
.	TRBV28	TRBD1	TRBJ2-3	CASSTTWGDRGSSTDTQYF	TGTGCCAGCAGCACAACCTGGGGGGACAGGGGTTCTAGCACAGATACGCAGTATTTT
once	TRBV18	.	TRBJ2-7	CASSGGRTGMNYEQYF	TGTGCCAGCTCGGGGGGACGGACCGGAATGAACTACGAGCAGTACTTC
.	TRBV27	TRBD1	TRBJ2-7	CASSTRDRGAYEQYF	TGTGCCAGCAGTACTAGGGACAGGGGTGCCTACGAGCAGTACTTC
.	TRBV5-1	.	TRBJ2-1	CASRTSFSLGEQFF	TGCGCCAGCAGGACTAGTTTCAGTCTGGGTGAGCAGTTCTTC
once	TRBV27	.	TRBJ1-1	CASSYRTGKTEAFF	TGTGCCAGCAGTTACCGGACGGGGAAGACTGAAGCTTTCTTT
.	TRBV30	TRBD2	TRBJ2-3	CACRLAGEGANTQYF	TGTGCCTGTAGACTAGCGGGAGAAGGTGCTAATACGCAGTATTTT
.	TRBV5-1	.	TRBJ2-7	CASSLEPTSSYEQYF	TGCGCCAGCAGCTTGGAACCGACAAGCTCCTACGAGCAGTACTTC
.	TRBV6-5	.	TRBJ2-3	CASRDLTDTQYF	TGTGCCAGCAGGGATCTCACAGATACGCAGTATTTT
.	TRBV15	TRBD2	TRBJ2-1	CATSRELVGRAGEQFF	TGTGCCACCAGCAGAGAATTGGTCGGGAGGGCTGGTGAGCAGTTCTTC
few	TRBV18	.	TRBJ1-3	CASSPTPIGNTIYF	TGTGCCAGCTCACCCACCCCGATTGGAAACACCATATATTTT
.	TRBV27	TRBD2	TRBJ2-7	CASSPYRGGGNSYEQYF	TGTGCCAGCAGTCCATATCGGGGGGGCGGGAACTCCTACGAGCAGTACTTC
.	TRBV11-2	.	TRBJ2-7	CASSLGAGAIGAYEQYF	TGTGCCAGCAGCTTAGGGGCGGGGGCGATCGGGGCCTACGAGCAGTACTTC
few	TRBV6-1	.	TRBJ1-5	CASKQANNQPQHF	TGTGCCAGCAAACAGGCTAACAATCAGCCCCAGCATTTT
.	TRBV5-8	.	TRBJ2-7	CASSQDEGQGVDEQYF	TGTGCCAGCAGCCAAGACGAGGGGCAGGGCGTCGACGAGCAGTACTTC
.	TRBV4-3	.	TRBJ2-1	CASSQDRINSYNEQFF	TGCGCCAGCAGCCAAGATCGAATCAACTCCTACAATGAGCAGTTCTTC
.	TRBV5-4	.	TRBJ2-6	CASSSVMGSGANVLTF	TGTGCCAGCAGCTCCGTCATGGGCTCTGGGGCCAACGTCCTGACTTTC
.	TRBV9	TRBD2	TRBJ2-1	CASSAGLAGGRNEQFF	TGTGCCAGCAGCGCTGGACTAGCGGGAGGTCGTAATGAGCAGTTCTTC
few	TRBV11-1	TRBD2	TRBJ2-1	CASSTGTRVNEQFF	TGTGCCAGCAGCACCGGGACTAGAGTCAATGAGCAGTTCTTC
.	TRBV15	TRBD2	TRBJ2-7	CATSWRGLAGDEQYF	TGTGCCACCAGCTGGCGGGGACTAGCGGGAGACGAGCAGTACTTC
.	TRBV9	TRBD2	TRBJ2-3	CASSGTGTSGTDTQYF	TGTGCCAGCAGCGGGACCGGGACTAGCGGCACAGATACGCAGTATTTT
.	TRBV10-3	TRBD2	TRBJ2-1	CAISEVAGGLDEQFF	TGTGCCATCAGTGAGGTAGCGGGAGGGTTAGATGAGCAGTTCTTC